The rows below give T cell receptor beta chains drawn from one sample of a study of T-cell memory formation after mild COVID-19. TCRdb re-analysed the 5' RACE reads in MiXCR, keeping a single row per CDR3 protein. The table has almost 550,000 distinct CDR3 sequences, roughly 22% seen once; the top ten hold approximately 13%. Material: PBMCs or a T cell subset sorted from them (not recorded which). The receptors here all came from an adult woman who had mild COVID-19 (a few samples of this study predate the infection). Cell type and time point are not known. Each CDR3 is given without its conserved first and last residue. Fields, in order: J gene, V gene, CDR3 protein.

j_call: TRBJ2-3; v_call: TRBV20-1; cdr3_aa: SAREPSPGASTDTQY
j_call: TRBJ2-1; v_call: TRBV24-1; cdr3_aa: ATSAWASGLPSYNEQF
j_call: TRBJ1-2; v_call: TRBV6-2/TRBV6-3; cdr3_aa: ASSRLPSGPNYGYT
j_call: TRBJ1-3; v_call: TRBV9; cdr3_aa: ASSVSHRAGNTIY
j_call: TRBJ1-1; v_call: TRBV2; cdr3_aa: ASSESGGAGGGTEAF
j_call: TRBJ2-3; v_call: TRBV6-5; cdr3_aa: ASSTWTGTDTQY
j_call: TRBJ2-7; v_call: TRBV6-5; cdr3_aa: ASSYFGGTTYDEQY
j_call: TRBJ1-1; v_call: TRBV5-1; cdr3_aa: ATRDREWDTEAF
j_call: TRBJ2-7; v_call: TRBV7-6; cdr3_aa: ASSLGTPLEQY
j_call: TRBJ1-5; v_call: TRBV20-1; cdr3_aa: SASGTSWRQPQH
j_call: TRBJ2-3; v_call: TRBV5-5; cdr3_aa: ASRRLAGGSTRTDTQY
j_call: TRBJ1-6; v_call: TRBV7-2; cdr3_aa: ASSTDRAGNSPLH
j_call: TRBJ2-7; v_call: TRBV4-1; cdr3_aa: ASSQDEQSYEQY
j_call: TRBJ2-2; v_call: TRBV14; cdr3_aa: ASSREVRTGELF
j_call: TRBJ1-2; v_call: TRBV5-1; cdr3_aa: ASSLAEEGYT
j_call: TRBJ2-1; v_call: TRBV27; cdr3_aa: ASQGQTSYNEQF
j_call: TRBJ2-1; v_call: TRBV20-1; cdr3_aa: SARSPGLAGGARSNEQF
j_call: TRBJ2-1; v_call: TRBV5-1; cdr3_aa: ASSLLGQGTYNEQF
j_call: TRBJ2-7; v_call: TRBV7-9; cdr3_aa: ASSSRGGTEKKYEQY
j_call: TRBJ1-1; v_call: TRBV7-9; cdr3_aa: ASSLSSRFVGPNTEAF
j_call: TRBJ1-1; v_call: TRBV7-8; cdr3_aa: ASSLSRRARIGEAF
j_call: TRBJ2-3; v_call: TRBV6-5; cdr3_aa: ASRVNRGPIRSTDTQY
j_call: TRBJ2-2; v_call: TRBV18; cdr3_aa: ASSPPGTGELF
j_call: TRBJ2-1; v_call: TRBV12-3/TRBV12-4; cdr3_aa: ASSSVRNNEQF
j_call: TRBJ2-7; v_call: TRBV30; cdr3_aa: AWEQFYEQY
j_call: TRBJ2-1; v_call: TRBV4-3; cdr3_aa: ASSQGAPDPYNEQF
j_call: TRBJ1-5; v_call: TRBV24-1; cdr3_aa: ATSDPDRSNQPQH
j_call: TRBJ1-1; v_call: TRBV12-3/TRBV12-4; cdr3_aa: ASRLQLRLLQAF
j_call: TRBJ2-2; v_call: TRBV12-5; cdr3_aa: ASGWPGGDLSNTGELF
j_call: TRBJ1-2; v_call: TRBV12-3/TRBV12-4; cdr3_aa: ASSLVRNSYGYT
j_call: TRBJ2-5; v_call: TRBV10-3; cdr3_aa: AISFSTSTETQY